This T cell receptor (beta chain) was recovered during a study of a mutant IDH1 vaccine in newly diagnosed glioma. The time point was: week 47, end of study. A single vaccine dose contained 300 ug of mutant IDH1 20-mer peptide, and topical imiquimod was used with it. New WHO grade 3 or 4 astrocytomas that were IDH1-mutant and ATRX-lost occurred in the donors. This table comes from immunoSEQ multiplex PCR, and its TCRdb copy is limited to in-frame clones, with some not included. The repertoire consists of some 87,000 clones, with 70% to 90% occurring once and the leading ten covering approximately 5.6%. Regarding this clone: Its antigen is as yet unknown.

V lost 0 bases to trimming and J lost 3 bases, with 11 bases between them. The CDR3 loop spans 15 amino acids. Per germline, CDR1 LNHDA and CDR2 SQIVND (reference sequence). The rearrangement links TRBV19 to TRBJ2-5; D not resolved. The clonotype originates from a man aged 35-49 years with glioma. Source: PBMCs, taken from a glioma patient whose treatment included an IDH1 peptide vaccine. As DNA, the CDR3 is TGTGCCAGTAGTATAGAGGAATTAGGTAAAGAGACCCAGTACTTC. It translates to CASSIEELGKETQYF.